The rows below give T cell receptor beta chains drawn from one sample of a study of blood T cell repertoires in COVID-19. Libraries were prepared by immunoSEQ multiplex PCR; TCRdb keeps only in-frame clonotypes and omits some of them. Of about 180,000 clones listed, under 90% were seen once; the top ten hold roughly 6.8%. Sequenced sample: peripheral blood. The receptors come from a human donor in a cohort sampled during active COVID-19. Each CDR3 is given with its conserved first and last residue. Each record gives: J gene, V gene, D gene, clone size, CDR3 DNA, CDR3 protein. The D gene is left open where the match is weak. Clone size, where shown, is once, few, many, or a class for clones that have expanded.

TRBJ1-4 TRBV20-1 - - TGCAGTGCTAGAGTTAAAGAAAAACTGTTTTTT CSARVKEKLFF
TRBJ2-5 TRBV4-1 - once TGCGCCAGCAGCCAAGAGGGGCTGGGCCAAGAGACCCAGTACTTC CASSQEGLGQETQYF
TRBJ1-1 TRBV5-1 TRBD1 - TGCGCCAGCAGCGGGGTGACACAGGGGGCGGGTGAAGCTTTCTTT CASSGVTQGAGEAFF
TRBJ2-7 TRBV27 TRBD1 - TGTGCCAGCAGTTTAAGGGGGCCAACCTACGAGCAGTACTTC CASSLRGPTYEQYF
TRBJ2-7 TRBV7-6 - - TGTGCCAGCAGCTTAGGGGGGGGGCCTAGCGAGCAGTACTTC CASSLGGGPSEQYF
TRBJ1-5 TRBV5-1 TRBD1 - TGCGCCAGCAGCTTGTCAGGGGGCCTATGGCCCCAGCATTTT CASSLSGGLWPQHF
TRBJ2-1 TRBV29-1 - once TGCAGCGTCCACACGAGGCCCAGGGGTGGCTACAATGAGCAGTTCTTC CSVHTRPRGGYNEQFF
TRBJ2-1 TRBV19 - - TGTGCCAGTAGTATAGAGAGAGACTCCTACAATGAGCAGTTCTTC CASSIERDSYNEQFF
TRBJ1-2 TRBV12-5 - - TGTGCTAGTGGTCCCCCGGGGCTTGGGGGGGGTGGCTACACCTTC CASGPPGLGGGGYTF
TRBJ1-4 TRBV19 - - TGTGCCAGTAGTATGGGGAGGGAGACTGCTAATGAAAAACTGTTTTTT CASSMGRETANEKLFF
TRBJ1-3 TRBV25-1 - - TGTGCCAGCAGTCAAGGAGCTGGAAACACCATATATTTT CASSQGAGNTIYF
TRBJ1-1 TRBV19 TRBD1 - TGTGCCAGTAGCAGACAGGGGGAAGAGAACACTGAAGCTTTCTTT CASSRQGEENTEAFF
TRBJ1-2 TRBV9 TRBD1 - TGTGCCAGCAGCGCCCAGACAGGGCCCTATGGCTACACCTTC CASSAQTGPYGYTF
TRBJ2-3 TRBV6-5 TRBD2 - TGTGCCAGCAGTTTAGCGGGGAGCACAGATACGCAGTATTTT CASSLAGSTDTQYF
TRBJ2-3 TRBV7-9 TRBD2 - TGTGCCAGCTCGGGACTAGTAATAGATACGCAGTATTTT CASSGLVIDTQYF
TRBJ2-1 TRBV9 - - TGTGCCAGCAGCGAGGGGGATTGGTACAATGAGCAGTTCTTC CASSEGDWYNEQFF
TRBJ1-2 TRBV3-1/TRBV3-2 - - TGTGCCAGCAGCCAAGTAGCTAACTATGGCTACACCTTC CASSQVANYGYTF
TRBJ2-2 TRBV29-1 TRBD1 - TGCAGCGTTGTCGGAGGGGACAGGGGGCTTCCCGGGGAGCTGTTTTTT CSVVGGDRGLPGELFF
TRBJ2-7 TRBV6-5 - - TGTGCCAGCAGGGAGGCGGGGTCCGAGCAGTACTTC CASREAGSEQYF
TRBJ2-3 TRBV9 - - TGTGCCAGCAGCGTAGTACACACAGATACGCAGTATTTT CASSVVHTDTQYF
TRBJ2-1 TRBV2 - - TGTGCCAGCAGTGACCCAGGGGAGAGCTCCTACAATGAGCAGTTCTTC CASSDPGESSYNEQFF
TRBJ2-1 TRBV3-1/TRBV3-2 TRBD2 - TGTGCCAGCAGCCAAGCCGCGGGGGGGCCCGGCAATGAGCAGTTCTTC CASSQAAGGPGNEQFF
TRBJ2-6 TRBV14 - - TGTGCCAGCAGCCTTAGCGGCGGCTCTGGGGCCAACGTCCTGACTTTC CASSLSGGSGANVLTF
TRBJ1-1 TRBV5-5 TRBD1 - TGTGCCAGCAGCTTGCGGGACAGAGAGGAAAGGAACACTGAAGCTTTCTTT CASSLRDREERNTEAFF
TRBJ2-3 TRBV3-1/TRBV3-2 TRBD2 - TGTGCCAGCAGCAGACCAGCGGGGGGGCCCGATACGCAGTATTTT CASSRPAGGPDTQYF
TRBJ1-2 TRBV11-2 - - TGTGCCAGCAGCTTAGAGGACCAGGGGACCCGAGGCTATGGCTACACCTTC CASSLEDQGTRGYGYTF
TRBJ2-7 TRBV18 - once TGTGCCAGCTCACAGGGGGACAACTACGAGCAGTACTTC CASSQGDNYEQYF
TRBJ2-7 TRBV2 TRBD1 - TGTGCCAGCAGGGGGGACAGGGTGGTCGAGCAGTACTTC CASRGDRVVEQYF
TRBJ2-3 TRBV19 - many TGTGCCAGTAGTATTGTCGGCACAGATACGCAGTATTTT CASSIVGTDTQYF
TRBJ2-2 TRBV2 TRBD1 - TGTGCCAGCAGTGAAAACAGGGGATCCGGGGAGCTGTTTTTT CASSENRGSGELFF
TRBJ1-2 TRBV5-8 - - TGTGCCAACCCTTACCCGGGGGGATACTATGGCTACACCTTC CANPYPGGYYGYTF
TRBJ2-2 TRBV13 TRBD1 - TGTGCCAGCAGCTTAGAAGGGGGCAGGACCGGGGAGCTGTTTTTT CASSLEGGRTGELFF
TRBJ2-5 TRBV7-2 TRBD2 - TGTGCCAGCAGCCCAGGGACTAGCGGGGGGGTAGGGACCCAGTACTTC CASSPGTSGGVGTQYF
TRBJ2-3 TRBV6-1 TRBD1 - TGTGCCAGCAGTGAAGTAAGACAGGGGTCAGATACGCAGTATTTT CASSEVRQGSDTQYF
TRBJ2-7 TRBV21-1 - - TGTGCCAGCAGCACACTCTGTACAGGGATCCACGAGCAGTACTTC CASSTLCTGIHEQYF
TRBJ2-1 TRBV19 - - TGTGCCAGTAGTATAAGGGGTGGAGAGCAGTTCTTC CASSIRGGEQFF
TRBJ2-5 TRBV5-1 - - TGCGCCAGCAGCTTGGGTTTAGGGGCTTTTGGAGAGACCCAGTACTTC CASSLGLGAFGETQYF
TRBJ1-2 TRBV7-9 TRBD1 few TGTGCCAGCACCTCGGGACAGGCGAAATATGGCTACACCTTC CASTSGQAKYGYTF
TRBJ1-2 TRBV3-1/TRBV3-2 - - TGTGCCAGCAGCCAAGAGTATGATGCGGACTACCTGGGCTATGGCTACACCTTC CASSQEYDADYLGYGYTF
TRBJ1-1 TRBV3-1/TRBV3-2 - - TGTGCCAGCAGCCTAAGCCGGGGGGGCAAATGGACTGAAGCTTTCTTT CASSLSRGGKWTEAFF
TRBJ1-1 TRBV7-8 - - TGTGCCAGCAGGGGGGGGAACACTGAAGCTTTCTTT CASRGGNTEAFF
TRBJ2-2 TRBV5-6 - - TGTGCCAGCAGCTTGGGTGGGGGAGGCACCGGGGAGCTGTTTTTT CASSLGGGGTGELFF
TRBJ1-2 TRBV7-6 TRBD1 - TGTGCCAGCAGCTTAGGACAGGGTAGTAGGACTAACTATGGCTACACCTTC CASSLGQGSRTNYGYTF
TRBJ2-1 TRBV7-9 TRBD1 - TGTGCCAGCAGCTATAAAACGACCGGGACAGGGAGAGACAATGAGCAGTTCTTC CASSYKTTGTGRDNEQFF
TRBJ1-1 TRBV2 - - TGTGCCAGCAGCCAGGCGTTACCGAACACTGAAGCTTTCTTT CASSQALPNTEAFF
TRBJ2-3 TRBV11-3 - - TGTGCCAGCAGCTTGGGGGGTAATACAGATACGCAGTATTTT CASSLGGNTDTQYF